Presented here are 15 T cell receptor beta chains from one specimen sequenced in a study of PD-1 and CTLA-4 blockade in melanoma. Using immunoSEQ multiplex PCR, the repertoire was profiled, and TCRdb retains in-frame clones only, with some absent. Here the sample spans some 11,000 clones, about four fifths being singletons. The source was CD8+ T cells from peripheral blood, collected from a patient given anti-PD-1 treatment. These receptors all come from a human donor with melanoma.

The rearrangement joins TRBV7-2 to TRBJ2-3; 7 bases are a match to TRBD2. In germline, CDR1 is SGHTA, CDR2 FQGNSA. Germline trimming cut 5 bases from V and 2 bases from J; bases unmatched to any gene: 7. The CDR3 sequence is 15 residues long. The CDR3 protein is CASSHTSAHTDTQYF. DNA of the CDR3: TGTGCCAGCAGCCATACTAGCGCGCACACAGATACGCAGTATTTT.

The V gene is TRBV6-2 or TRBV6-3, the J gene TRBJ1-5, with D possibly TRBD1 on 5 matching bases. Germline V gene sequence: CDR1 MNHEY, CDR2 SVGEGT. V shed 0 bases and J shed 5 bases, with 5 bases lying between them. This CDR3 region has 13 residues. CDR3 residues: CASSYSGHQPQHF. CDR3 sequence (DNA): TGTGCCAGCAGTTACTCGGGGCATCAGCCCCAGCATTTT.

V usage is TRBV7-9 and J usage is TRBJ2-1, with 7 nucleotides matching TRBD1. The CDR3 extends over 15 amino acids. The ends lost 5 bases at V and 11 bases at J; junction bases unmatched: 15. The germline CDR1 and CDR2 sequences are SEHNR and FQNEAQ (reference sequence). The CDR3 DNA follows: TGTGCCAGCAGCCCACGGACAGGTAATACAATTAAGCAGTTCTTC. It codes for CASSPRTGNTIKQFF.

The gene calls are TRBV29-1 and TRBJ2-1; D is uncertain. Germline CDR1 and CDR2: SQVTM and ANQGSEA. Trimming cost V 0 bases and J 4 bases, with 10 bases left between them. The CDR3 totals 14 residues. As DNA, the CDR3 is TGCAGCGTTGAAGATCTGCAGGATTACAATGAGCAGTTCTTC. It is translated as CSVEDLQDYNEQFF.

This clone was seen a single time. CDR3: CAASTGRGELFF. CDR3 coding DNA: TGTGCCGCTTCGACGGGGCGGGGGGAGCTGTTTTTT. The chain has TRBV24-1 and TRBJ2-2, with D perhaps given as TRBD1 or TRBD2 (5 bases each). Germline CDR1 is KGHDR and CDR2 is SFDVKD. With 12 bases removed from V and 8 bases from J, the gap between germline ends came to 15 bases. The CDR3 sequence is 12 residues long.

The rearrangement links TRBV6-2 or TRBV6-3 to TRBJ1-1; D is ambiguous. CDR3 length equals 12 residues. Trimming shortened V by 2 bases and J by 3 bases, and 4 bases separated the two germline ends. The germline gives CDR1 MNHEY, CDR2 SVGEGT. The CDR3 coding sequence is TGTGCCAGCAGTTACGGTTACACTGAAGCTTTCTTT. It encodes CASSYGYTEAFF.

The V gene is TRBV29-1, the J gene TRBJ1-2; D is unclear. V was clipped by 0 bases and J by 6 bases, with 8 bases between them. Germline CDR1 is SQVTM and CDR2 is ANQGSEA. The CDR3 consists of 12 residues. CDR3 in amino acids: CSVEEQRNGYTF. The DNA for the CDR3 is TGCAGCGTTGAAGAACAGCGTAATGGCTACACCTTC.

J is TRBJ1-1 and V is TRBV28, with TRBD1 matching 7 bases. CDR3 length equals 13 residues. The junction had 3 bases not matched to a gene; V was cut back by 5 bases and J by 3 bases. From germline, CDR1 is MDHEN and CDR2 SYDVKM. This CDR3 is CASSPQGYTEAFF. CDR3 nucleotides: TGTGCCAGCAGTCCACAGGGGTACACTGAAGCTTTCTTT.

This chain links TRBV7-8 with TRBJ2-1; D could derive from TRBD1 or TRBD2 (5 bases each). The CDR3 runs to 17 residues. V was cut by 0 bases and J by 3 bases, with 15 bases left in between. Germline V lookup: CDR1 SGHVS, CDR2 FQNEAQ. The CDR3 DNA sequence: TGTGCCAGCAGCTTAGCGCCTGGAAGTGGGGGCTACAATGAGCAGTTCTTC. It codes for CASSLAPGSGGYNEQFF.

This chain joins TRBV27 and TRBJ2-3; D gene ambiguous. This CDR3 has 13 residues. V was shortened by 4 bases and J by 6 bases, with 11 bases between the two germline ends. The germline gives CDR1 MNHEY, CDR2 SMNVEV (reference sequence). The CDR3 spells CASSSHPLDTQYF. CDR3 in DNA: TGTGCCAGCAGTTCCCATCCCTTGGATACGCAGTATTTT.

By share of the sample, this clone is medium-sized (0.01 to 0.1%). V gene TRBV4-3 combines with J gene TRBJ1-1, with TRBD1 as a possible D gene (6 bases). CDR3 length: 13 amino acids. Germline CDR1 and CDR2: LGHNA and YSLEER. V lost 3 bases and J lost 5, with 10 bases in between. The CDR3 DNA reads TGCGCCAGCAGCCACTCAGGGGATACTGAAGCTTTCTTT. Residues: CASSHSGDTEAFF.

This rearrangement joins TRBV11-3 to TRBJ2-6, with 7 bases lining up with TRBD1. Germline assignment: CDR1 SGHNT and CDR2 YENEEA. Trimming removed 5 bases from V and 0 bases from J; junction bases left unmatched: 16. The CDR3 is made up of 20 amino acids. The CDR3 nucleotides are TGTGCCAGCAGCCCCTCCCATTGGACAGGAGCTCCCTCTGGGGCCAACGTCCTGACTTTC. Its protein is CASSPSHWTGAPSGANVLTF.

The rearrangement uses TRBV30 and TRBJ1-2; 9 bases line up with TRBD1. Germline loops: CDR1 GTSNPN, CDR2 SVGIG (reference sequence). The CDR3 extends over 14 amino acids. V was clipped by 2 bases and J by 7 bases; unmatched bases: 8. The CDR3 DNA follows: TGTGCCTGGAGTCCCGGACAGGGGATATTTGGCTACACCTTC. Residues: CAWSPGQGIFGYTF.

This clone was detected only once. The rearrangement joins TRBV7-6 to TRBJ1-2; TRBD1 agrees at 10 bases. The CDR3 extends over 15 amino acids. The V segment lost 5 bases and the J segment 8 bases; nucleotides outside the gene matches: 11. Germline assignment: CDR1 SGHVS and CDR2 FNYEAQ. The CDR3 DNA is TGTGCCAGCAGCCCCTCCCGGGACAGGGGTTTGGGCTACACCTTC. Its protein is CASSPSRDRGLGYTF.

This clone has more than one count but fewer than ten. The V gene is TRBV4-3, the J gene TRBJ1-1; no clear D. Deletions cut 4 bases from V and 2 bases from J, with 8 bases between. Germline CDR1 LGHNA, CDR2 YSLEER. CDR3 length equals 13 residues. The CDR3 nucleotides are TGCGCCAGCAGCCTGGGTTCCAACACTGAAGCTTTCTTT. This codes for CASSLGSNTEAFF.